This TCR beta chain appears in the sequencing data of a study of long-term antiretroviral therapy in people with HIV. Survey-level resolution applied to immunoSEQ assay v3.0. TCRdb's copy holds only in-frame clones and misses some; the assay was immunoSEQ multiplex PCR. The data show about 25,000 clones, 83% seen once. This CDR3 is 16 amino acids long. CDR1 and CDR2 from the germline V gene are SGHTA and FQGNSA. Trimming left V 3 bases short and J 6 bases short, with 17 bases between. This clone has a handful of counts. Its antigen is unknown. In the United States, treatment was given to all participants with HIV. Study-wide results and caveats: Every time point showed a repertoire led by clones expanded before ART.

This material consisted of unsorted PBMCs, taken 3 years after starting antiretroviral therapy. The clonotype was recovered from a man aged 18 to 35 with HIV. The chain links TRBV7-2 to TRBJ2-2; perhaps TRBD2 as D (7 bases). CDR3 sequence (DNA): TGTGCCAGCAGCTTCTCCGCGGGGGCCTGGGCCGGGGAGCTGTTTTTT. This encodes CASSFSAGAWAGELFF.